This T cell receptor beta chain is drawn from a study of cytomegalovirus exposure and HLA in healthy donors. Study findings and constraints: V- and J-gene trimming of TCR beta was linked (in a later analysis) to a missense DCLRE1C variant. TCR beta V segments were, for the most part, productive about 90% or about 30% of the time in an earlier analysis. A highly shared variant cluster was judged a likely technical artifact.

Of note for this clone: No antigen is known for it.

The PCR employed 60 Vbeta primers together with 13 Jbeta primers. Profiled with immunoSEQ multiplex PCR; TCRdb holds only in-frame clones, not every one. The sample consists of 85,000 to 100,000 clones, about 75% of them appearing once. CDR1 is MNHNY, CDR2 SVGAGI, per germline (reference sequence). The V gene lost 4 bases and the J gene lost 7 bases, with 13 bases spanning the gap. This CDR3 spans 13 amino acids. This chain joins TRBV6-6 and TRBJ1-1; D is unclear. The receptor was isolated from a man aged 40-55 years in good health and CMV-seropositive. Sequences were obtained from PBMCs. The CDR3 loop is CASSFRLRDEAFF. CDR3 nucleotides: TGTGCCAGCAGTTTCCGGTTGCGCGATGAAGCTTTCTTT.